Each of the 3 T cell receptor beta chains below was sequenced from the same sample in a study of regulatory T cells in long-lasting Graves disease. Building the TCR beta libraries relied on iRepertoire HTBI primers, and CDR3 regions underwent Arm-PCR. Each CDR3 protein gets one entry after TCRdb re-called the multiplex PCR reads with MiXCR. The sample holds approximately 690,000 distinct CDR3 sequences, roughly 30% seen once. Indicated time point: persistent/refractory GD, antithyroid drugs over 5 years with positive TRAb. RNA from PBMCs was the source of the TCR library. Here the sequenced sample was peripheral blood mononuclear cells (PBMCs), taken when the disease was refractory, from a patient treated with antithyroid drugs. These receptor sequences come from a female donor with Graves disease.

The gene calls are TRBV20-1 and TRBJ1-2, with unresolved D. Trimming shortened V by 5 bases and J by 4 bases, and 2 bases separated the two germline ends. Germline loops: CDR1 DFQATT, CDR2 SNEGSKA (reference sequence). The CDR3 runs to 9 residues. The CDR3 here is CSAAYGYTF. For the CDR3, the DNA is TGCAGTGCTGCCTATGGCTACACCTTC.

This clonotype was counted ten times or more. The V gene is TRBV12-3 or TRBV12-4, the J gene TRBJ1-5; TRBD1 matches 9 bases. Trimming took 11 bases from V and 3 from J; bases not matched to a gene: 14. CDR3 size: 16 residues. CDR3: CADREQGALNNQPQHF. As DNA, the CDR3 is TGTGCCGACCGAGAACAGGGGGCGTTAAACAATCAGCCCCAGCATTTT.

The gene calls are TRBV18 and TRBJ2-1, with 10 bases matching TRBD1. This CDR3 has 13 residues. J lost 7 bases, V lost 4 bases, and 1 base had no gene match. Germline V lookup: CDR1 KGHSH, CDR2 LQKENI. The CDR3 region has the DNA TGTGCCAGCTCACGGGACAGGGGAAATGAGCAGTTCTTC. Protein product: CASSRDRGNEQFF.